Listed here are 3 T cell receptor beta chains from one sample, sequenced in a study of CD8 T cells in Susac syndrome. With random hexamers, roughly 0.45 to 1 ug RNA was reverse transcribed. MiXCR, run by TCRdb on the immunoSEQ multiplex PCR reads, gives a single entry per CDR3 protein. In the table there are about 94,000 distinct CDR3 sequences, 85% to 95% of which are singletons. The sequenced sample consisted of CD4+ T cells from PBMCs. The receptors were gathered from a human donor with Susac syndrome.

The genes are TRBV19 and TRBJ1-6; D gene unclear. CDR1 LNHDA and CDR2 SQIVND come from the germline V gene (reference sequence). V lost 5 bases to trimming and J lost 6 bases, with 17 bases between them. This CDR3 is built from 16 residues. DNA of the CDR3: TGTGCCAGTAGTGACCGACACGGGTCGACTAATTCACCCCTCCACTTT. Protein product: CASSDRHGSTNSPLHF.

This chain links TRBV5-4 with TRBJ2-4, with D possibly matching TRBD2 (6 bases). Trimming left V 2 bases short and J 9 bases short, with 15 bases between. Germline lookup yields CDR1 SGHNT and CDR2 YYREEE (reference sequence). This CDR3 comprises 14 residues. CDR3 residues: CASSLFGGNVIQYF. The DNA for the CDR3 is TGTGCCAGCAGCTTATTCGGGGGAAACGTCATTCAGTACTTC.

The chain links TRBV20-1 to TRBJ2-3; the D gene is possibly TRBD2 (6 bases). This CDR3 is built from 14 residues. Between the trimmed V and J ends, which lost 5 bases and 2 bases, there was a span of 14 bases. Germline V CDR1 and CDR2: DFQATT, SNEGSKA (reference sequence). In DNA, the CDR3 is TGCAGTGCTCCCGGGACTCAACTCACAGATACGCAGTATTTT. Residues: CSAPGTQLTDTQYF.